There are many counts of the clone carrying this T cell receptor (beta chain). Its antigen is unidentified. The CDR3 is cut off 3 residues early in the read; its end comes from the germline J gene. Per the germline V gene, CDR1 is GTSNPN and CDR2 is SVGIG (reference sequence). Trimming left V 8 bases short and J 3 bases short, with 13 bases between. The CDR3 has 12 amino acids. Control and CVID samples contributed equal amounts of genomic DNA. Some clones are missing from TCRdb's copy, which holds only in-frame ones; the method was immunoSEQ multiplex PCR. Recorded here are about 35,000 clones, with no singletons, and the ten leading clones hold about 0.86%. The entry originates in a study of T cell clonality in common variable immunodeficiency. Regarding the study as a whole: TCRbeta clonality was increased in CVID versus healthy controls. Repertoire-complication correlations in CVID were limited by patient heterogeneity.

The source is a person aged 18 to 70 in good health. Sequenced: peripheral blood mononuclear cells. This rearrangement joins TRBV30 to TRBJ1-1; perhaps TRBD1 as D (6 bases). The CDR3 DNA, read in part, is TGTGCCGGTAACAGGGCTCACACTGAA. Encoded protein: CAGNRAHTE. The full CDR3 protein is CAGNRAHTEAFF.